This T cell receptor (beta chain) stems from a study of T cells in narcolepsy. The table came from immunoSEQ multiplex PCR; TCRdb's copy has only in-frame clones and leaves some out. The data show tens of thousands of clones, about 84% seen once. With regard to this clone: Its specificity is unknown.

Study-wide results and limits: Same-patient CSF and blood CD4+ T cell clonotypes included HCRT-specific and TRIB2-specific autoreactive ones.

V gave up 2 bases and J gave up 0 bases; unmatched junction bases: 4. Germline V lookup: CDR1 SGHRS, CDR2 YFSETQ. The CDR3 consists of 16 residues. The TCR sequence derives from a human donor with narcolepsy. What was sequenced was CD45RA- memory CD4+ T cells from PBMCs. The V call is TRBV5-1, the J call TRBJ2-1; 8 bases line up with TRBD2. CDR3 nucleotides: TGCGCCAGCAGCTTTATAGCGGGGACCTCCTACAATGAGCAGTTCTTC. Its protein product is CASSFIAGTSYNEQFF.